These 10 T cell receptor beta chains originate from one sample sequenced in a study of shared clonotypes between healthy human individuals. The repertoire was sequenced with immunoSEQ multiplex PCR; TCRdb's copy has only in-frame clones and lacks some. Among about 480,000 clones listed, roughly 79% were seen once. Sequencing was done on a sample of PBMCs. These receptors were collected from a woman in her forties in good health. Some clones in this sample may be carry-over from other donors' samples.

The rearrangement joins TRBV2 to TRBJ2-1, with 11 positions matching TRBD1. V lost 6 bases, J lost 9 bases, and 4 bases stayed unmatched. Germline loops: CDR1 SNHLY, CDR2 FYNNEI. The CDR3 consists of 13 residues. The CDR3 spells CASRWDRGGEQFF. The DNA of the CDR3 is TGTGCCAGCAGATGGGACAGGGGGGGTGAGCAGTTCTTC.

This clone was seen ten or more times. The chain is built from TRBV10-2 and TRBJ2-2, with TRBD1 matching over 9 bases. J gave up 7 bases and V 3 bases, and 9 bases lay outside the gene matches. The CDR3 has 16 residues. The germline gives CDR1 WSHSY, CDR2 SAAADI. DNA for the CDR3: TGCGCCAGCAGTGAATGGATCGACAGGGGGGACGGGGAGCTGTTTTTT. This translates into CASSEWIDRGDGELFF.

The rearrangement joins TRBV5-4 to TRBJ2-7; possible D gene TRBD2, 6 bases. Germline CDR1 and CDR2: SGHNT and YYREEE (reference sequence). The length of the CDR3 is 14 residues. V shed 4 bases and J shed 5 bases, with 16 bases lying between them. The DNA of the CDR3 is TGTGCCAGCAGCCCGGGACTTCATCCTAACGAGCAGTACTTC. Protein sequence: CASSPGLHPNEQYF.

The rearrangement joins TRBV7-6 to TRBJ2-1; D gene uncertain. V lost 6 bases to trimming and J lost 5 bases, with 8 bases between them. The CDR3 loop spans 12 amino acids. CDR1 and CDR2 (germline): SGHVS, FNYEAQ. This CDR3 reads CASSQGHNEQFF. CDR3 DNA: TGTGCCAGCAGTCAAGGGCACAATGAGCAGTTCTTC.

The gene calls are TRBV6-1 and TRBJ2-2; 11 bases agree with TRBD2. CDR1 and CDR2 from the germline V gene are MNHNS and SASEGT. The trim removed 7 bases at V and 4 bases at J, leaving 5 bases unmatched. CDR3 length: 15 residues. CDR3 protein: CASNSGRAGTGELFF. The CDR3 bases are TGTGCCAGCAATAGCGGGAGGGCCGGCACCGGGGAGCTGTTTTTT.

The rearrangement links TRBV5-1 to TRBJ2-1, with 11 bases that match TRBD2. The germline V gene has CDR1 SGHRS and CDR2 YFSETQ. The V segment lost 2 bases and the J segment 3 bases; nucleotides outside the gene matches: 1. The length of the CDR3 is 15 residues. The CDR3 loop reads CASSLGTSGYNEQFF. CDR3 bases: TGCGCCAGCAGCTTAGGGACTAGCGGCTACAATGAGCAGTTCTTC.

This rearrangement joins TRBV28 to TRBJ2-5, with no clear D. The germline V gene has CDR1 MDHEN and CDR2 SYDVKM. Trimming removed 4 bases at V and 7 bases at J, with 10 bases between. The CDR3 is made up of 12 amino acids. CDR3 sequence reads: CASSSPPATQYF. CDR3 nucleotides: TGTGCCAGCAGTTCGCCCCCCGCGACCCAGTACTTC.

The rearrangement uses TRBV2 and TRBJ2-2; weak D call: TRBD2 (5 bases). Germline values: CDR1 SNHLY, CDR2 FYNNEI. V was trimmed by 1 base and J by 2 bases, leaving 8 bases between them. CDR3 length: 15 residues. CDR3 protein: CASSEDGLNTGELFF. CDR3 DNA: TGTGCCAGCAGTGAAGATGGACTCAACACCGGGGAGCTGTTTTTT.

This clone has only a few counts. Other DNA sequences in this sample translate to the same CDR3. This chain links TRBV20-1 with TRBJ2-7; no definite D call. V lost 4 bases to trimming and J lost 0 bases, with 4 bases between them. The CDR3 runs to 11 residues. The V gene's germline CDR1 is DFQATT and CDR2 SNEGSKA (reference sequence). In DNA form, the CDR3 reads TGCAGTGCTACGGCCTCCTACGAGCAGTACTTC. Amino acid sequence: CSATASYEQYF.

The rearrangement uses TRBV19 and TRBJ2-5; TRBD1 is a possible D gene (6 bases). CDR3 length: 13 residues. The germline V gene encodes CDR1 LNHDA and CDR2 SQIVND (reference sequence). Trimming shortened V by 6 bases and J by 2 bases, and 10 bases separated the two germline ends. The CDR3 loop is CASRGRGQETQYF. The CDR3 DNA follows: TGTGCCAGTAGGGGTAGGGGGCAAGAGACCCAGTACTTC.